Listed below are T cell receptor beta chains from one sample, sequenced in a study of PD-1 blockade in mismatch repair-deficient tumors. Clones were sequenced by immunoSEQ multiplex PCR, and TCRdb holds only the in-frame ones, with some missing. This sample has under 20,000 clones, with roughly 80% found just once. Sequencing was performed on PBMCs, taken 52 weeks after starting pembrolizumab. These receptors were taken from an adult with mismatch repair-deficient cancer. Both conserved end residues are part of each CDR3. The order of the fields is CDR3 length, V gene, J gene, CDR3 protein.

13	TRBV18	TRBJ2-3	CASSRLLADTQYF
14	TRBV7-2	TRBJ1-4	CASSRTGENEKLFF
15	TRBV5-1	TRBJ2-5	CASSLSSAEKETQYF
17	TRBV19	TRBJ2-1	CASSPLLTGREWNEQFF
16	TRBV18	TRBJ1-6	CASSGATGMNNSPLHF
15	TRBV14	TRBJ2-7	CASSKVAGGSYEQYF
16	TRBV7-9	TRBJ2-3	CASSFRTSGSPDTQYF
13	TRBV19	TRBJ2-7	CAAGLAGGREQYF
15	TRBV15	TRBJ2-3	CATKRTSGSTDTQYF
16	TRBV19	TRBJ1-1	CASSIIMVEGHTEAFF
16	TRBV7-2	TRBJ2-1	CASRGGLAGGINEQFF
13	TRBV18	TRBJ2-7	CASSPGQFYEQYF
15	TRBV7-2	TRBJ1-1	CASSFIAVGLSEAFF
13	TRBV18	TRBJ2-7	CASSPSDNYEQYF
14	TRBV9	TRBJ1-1	CASSDATGNTEAFF
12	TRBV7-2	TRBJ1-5	CASSLGGQPQHF
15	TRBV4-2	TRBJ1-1	CASSQWRQGNTEAFF
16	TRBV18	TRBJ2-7	CASSFSEGGVSYEQYF
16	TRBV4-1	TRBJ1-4	CASSQKHRQDNEKLFF
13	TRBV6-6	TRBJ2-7	CASSYDSDYEQYF